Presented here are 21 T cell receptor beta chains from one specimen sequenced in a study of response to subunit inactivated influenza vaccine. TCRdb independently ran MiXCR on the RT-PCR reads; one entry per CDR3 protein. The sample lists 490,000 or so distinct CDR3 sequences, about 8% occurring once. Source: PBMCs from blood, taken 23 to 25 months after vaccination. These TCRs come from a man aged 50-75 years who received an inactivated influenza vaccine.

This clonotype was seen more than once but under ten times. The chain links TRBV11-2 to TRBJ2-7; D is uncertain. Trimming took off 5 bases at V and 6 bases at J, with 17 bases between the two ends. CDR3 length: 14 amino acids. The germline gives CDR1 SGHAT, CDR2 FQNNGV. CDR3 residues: CASSQDSPPLEQYF. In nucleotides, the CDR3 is TGTGCCAGCAGCCAAGACTCCCCCCCTCTCGAGCAGTACTTC.

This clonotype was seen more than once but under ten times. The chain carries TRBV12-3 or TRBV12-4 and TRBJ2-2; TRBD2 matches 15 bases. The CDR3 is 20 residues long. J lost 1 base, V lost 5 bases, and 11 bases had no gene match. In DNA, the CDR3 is TGTGCCAGCAGTCAACGGACTAGCGGGAGGGCAAGGAAGAACACCGGGGAGCTGTTTTTT. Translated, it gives CASSQRTSGRARKNTGELFF.

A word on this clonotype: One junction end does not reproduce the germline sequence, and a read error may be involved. The CDR3 here is CSAAGVANYGYSF. The CDR3 coding sequence is TGCAGCGCTGCGGGGGTCGCTAACTATGGCTACTCCTTC. This chain connects TRBV29-1 to TRBJ1-2; the D gene is possibly TRBD1 (5 bases). The CDR3 sequence is 13 residues long. Germline V gene sequence: CDR1 SQVTM, CDR2 ANQGSEA.

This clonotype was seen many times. CDR3 protein: CASRTVQGNNQPQHF. As DNA, the CDR3 is TGTGCCAGCAGAACGGTACAGGGAAACAATCAGCCCCAGCATTTT. This chain joins TRBV2 and TRBJ1-5; D may be TRBD1 (6 bases). Deletions cut 6 bases from V and 3 bases from J, with 15 bases between. The CDR3 extends over 15 amino acids. The germline V gene has CDR1 SNHLY and CDR2 FYNNEI.

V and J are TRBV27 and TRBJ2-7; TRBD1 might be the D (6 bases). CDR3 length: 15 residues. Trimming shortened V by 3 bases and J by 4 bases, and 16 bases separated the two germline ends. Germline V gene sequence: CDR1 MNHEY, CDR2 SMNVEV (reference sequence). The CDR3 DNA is TGTGCCAGCAGTTTTCGACAGGAAGGGGCGTACGAGCAGTACTTC. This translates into CASSFRQEGAYEQYF.

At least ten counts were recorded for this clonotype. The CDR3 DNA follows: TGTGCCAGCAGACCCAACAGGGCCACTGAAGCTTTCTTT. This gives the protein CASRPNRATEAFF. This chain uses TRBV12-3 or TRBV12-4 with TRBJ1-1, with D tentatively TRBD1 (6 bases). The CDR3 runs 13 residues. The germline V and J ends were trimmed by 6 bases and 4 bases, with 12 bases remaining between them.

The CDR3 coding sequence is TGTGCCAGCAGCACCCCTAGCGGGCCCTGGGATGAGCAGTTCTTC. Protein sequence: CASSTPSGPWDEQFF. The rearrangement joins TRBV5-6 to TRBJ2-1, with 8 bases fitting TRBD2. The V gene's germline CDR1 is SGHDT and CDR2 YYEEEE. This CDR3 has 15 residues. The V and J ends lost 4 bases and 8 bases, in that order; junction bases with no gene match: 11.

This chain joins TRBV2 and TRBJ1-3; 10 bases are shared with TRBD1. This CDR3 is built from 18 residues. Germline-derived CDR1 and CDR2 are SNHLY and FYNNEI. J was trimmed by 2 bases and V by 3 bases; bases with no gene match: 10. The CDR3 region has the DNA TGTGCCAGCAGTGACTCCATGGCCGGGACAGGGGCTGGAAACACCATATATTTT. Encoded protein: CASSDSMAGTGAGNTIYF.

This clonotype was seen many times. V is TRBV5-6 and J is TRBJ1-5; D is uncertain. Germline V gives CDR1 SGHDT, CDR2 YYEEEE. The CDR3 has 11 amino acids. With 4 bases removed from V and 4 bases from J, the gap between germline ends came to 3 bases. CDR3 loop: CASSRNQPQHF. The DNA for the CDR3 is TGTGCCAGCAGCCGAAATCAGCCCCAGCATTTT.

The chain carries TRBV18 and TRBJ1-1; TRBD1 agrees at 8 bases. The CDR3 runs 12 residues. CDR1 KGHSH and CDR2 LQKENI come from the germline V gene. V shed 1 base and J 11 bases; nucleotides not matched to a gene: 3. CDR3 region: CASSPLTGEAFF. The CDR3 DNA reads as TGTGCCAGCTCACCACTGACAGGGGAGGCTTTCTTT.

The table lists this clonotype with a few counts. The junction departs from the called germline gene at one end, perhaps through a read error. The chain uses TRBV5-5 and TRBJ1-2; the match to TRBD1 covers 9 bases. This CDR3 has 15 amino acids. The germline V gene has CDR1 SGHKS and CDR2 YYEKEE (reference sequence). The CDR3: CATSRDRAGDYGYTF. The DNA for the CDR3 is TGTGCCACCAGCCGGGACAGGGCCGGCGACTATGGCTACACCTTC.

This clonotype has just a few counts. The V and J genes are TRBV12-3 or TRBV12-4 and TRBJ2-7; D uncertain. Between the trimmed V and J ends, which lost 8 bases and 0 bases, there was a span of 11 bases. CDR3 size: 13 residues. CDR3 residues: CASRPLDSYEQYF. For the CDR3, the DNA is TGTGCCAGCCGGCCTCTAGACTCCTACGAGCAGTACTTC.

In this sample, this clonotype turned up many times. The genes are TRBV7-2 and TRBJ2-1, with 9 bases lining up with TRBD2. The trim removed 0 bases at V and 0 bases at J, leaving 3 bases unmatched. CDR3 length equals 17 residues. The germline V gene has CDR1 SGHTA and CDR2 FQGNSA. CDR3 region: CASSLALAGSSYNEQFF. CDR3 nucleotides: TGTGCCAGCAGCTTAGCCCTAGCGGGGAGCTCCTACAATGAGCAGTTCTTC.

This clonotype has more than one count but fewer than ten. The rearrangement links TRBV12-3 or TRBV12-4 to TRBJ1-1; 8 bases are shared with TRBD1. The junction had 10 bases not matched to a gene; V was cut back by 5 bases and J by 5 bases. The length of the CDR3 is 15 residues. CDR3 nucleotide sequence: TGTGCCAGCAGTAGCAGGACAGGGTCTTGGACTGAAGCTTTCTTT. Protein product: CASSSRTGSWTEAFF.

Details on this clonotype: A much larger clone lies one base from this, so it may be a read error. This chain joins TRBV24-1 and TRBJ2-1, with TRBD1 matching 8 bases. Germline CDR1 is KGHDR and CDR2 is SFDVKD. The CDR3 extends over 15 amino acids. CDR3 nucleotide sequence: TGTGTCACCAGTGTAGGACAGGGTTTCGACAATGAGCAGTTCTTC. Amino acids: CVTSVGQGFDNEQFF.

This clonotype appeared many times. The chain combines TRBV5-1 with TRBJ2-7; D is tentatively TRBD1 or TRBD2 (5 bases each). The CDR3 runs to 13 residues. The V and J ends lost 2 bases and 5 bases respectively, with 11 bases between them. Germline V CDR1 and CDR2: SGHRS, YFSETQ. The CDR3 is CASSFGRGNEQYF. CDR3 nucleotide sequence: TGCGCCAGCAGCTTCGGCCGGGGCAACGAGCAGTACTTC. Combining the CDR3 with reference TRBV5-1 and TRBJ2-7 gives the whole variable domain KAGVTQTPRYLIKTRGQQVTLSCSPISGHRSVSWYQQTPGQGLQFLFEYFSETQRNKGNFPGRFSGRQFSNSRSEMNVSTLELGDSALYLCASSFGRGNEQYFGPGTRLTVT.

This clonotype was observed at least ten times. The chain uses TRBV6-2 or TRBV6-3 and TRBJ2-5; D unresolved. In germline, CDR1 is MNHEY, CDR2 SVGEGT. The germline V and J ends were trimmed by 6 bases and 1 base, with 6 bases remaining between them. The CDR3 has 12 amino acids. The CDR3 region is CASRTVQETQYF. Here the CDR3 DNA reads TGTGCCAGCAGAACCGTCCAAGAGACCCAGTACTTC.

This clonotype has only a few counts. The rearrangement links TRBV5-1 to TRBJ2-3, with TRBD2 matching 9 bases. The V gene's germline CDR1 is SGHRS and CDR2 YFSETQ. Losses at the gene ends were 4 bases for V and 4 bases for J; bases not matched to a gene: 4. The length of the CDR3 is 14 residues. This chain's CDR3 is CASSAGGSPDTQYF. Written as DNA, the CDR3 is TGCGCCAGCAGCGCGGGAGGGTCGCCAGATACGCAGTATTTT. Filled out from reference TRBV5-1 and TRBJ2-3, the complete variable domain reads KAGVTQTPRYLIKTRGQQVTLSCSPISGHRSVSWYQQTPGQGLQFLFEYFSETQRNKGNFPGRFSGRQFSNSRSEMNVSTLELGDSALYLCASSAGGSPDTQYFGPGTRLTVL.

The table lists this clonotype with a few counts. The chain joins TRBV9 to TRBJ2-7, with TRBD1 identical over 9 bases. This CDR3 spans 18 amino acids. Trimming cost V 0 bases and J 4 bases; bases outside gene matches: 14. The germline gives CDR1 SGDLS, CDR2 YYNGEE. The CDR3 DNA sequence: TGTGCCAGCAGCGTAGGATTTTCCCGGGACAGGGTGACGTACGAGCAGTACTTC. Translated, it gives CASSVGFSRDRVTYEQYF.

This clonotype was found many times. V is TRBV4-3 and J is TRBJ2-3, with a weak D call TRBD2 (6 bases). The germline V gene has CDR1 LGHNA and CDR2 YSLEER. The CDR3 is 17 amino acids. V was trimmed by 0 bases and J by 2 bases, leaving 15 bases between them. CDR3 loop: CASSQDNRDSNTDTQYF. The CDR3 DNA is TGCGCCAGCAGCCAAGATAATCGGGACTCGAACACAGATACGCAGTATTTT.

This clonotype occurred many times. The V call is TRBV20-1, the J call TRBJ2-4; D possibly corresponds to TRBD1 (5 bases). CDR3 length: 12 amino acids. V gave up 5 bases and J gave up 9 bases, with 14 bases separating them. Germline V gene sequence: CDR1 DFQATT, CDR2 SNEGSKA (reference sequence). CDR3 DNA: TGCAGTGCTCAGGAAGGGGTTGGCATTCAGTACTTC. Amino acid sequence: CSAQEGVGIQYF.